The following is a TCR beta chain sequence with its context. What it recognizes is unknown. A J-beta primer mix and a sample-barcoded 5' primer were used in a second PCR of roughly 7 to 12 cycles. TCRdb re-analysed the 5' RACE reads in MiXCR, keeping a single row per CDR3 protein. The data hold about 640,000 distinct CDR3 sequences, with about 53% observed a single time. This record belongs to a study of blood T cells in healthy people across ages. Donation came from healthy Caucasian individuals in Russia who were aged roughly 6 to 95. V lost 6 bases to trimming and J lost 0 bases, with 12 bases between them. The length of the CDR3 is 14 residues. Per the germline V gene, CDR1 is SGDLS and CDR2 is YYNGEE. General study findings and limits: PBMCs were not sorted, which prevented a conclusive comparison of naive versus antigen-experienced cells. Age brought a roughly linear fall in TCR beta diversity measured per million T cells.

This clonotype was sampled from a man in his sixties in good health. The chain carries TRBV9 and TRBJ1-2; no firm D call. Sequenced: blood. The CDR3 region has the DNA TGTGCCAGCACCGCAGCACGAGCTAACTATGGCTACACCTTC. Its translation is CASTAARANYGYTF. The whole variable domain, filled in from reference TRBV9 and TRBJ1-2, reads DSGVTQTPKHLITATGQRVTLRCSPRSGDLSVYWYQQSLDQGLQFLIQYYNGEERAKGNILERFSAQQFPDLHSELNLSSLELGDSALYFCASTAARANYGYTFGSGTRLTVV.